Below are 21 T cell receptor beta chains sequenced from a single sample in a study of blood T cell repertoires in COVID-19. This table comes from immunoSEQ multiplex PCR, and its TCRdb copy is limited to in-frame clones, with some not included. The sample carries 150,000 to 200,000 clones, approximately 87% recorded once. The sequenced sample consisted of peripheral blood. These receptors originate from a man aged 18-30 years with active or convalescent COVID-19.

This chain uses TRBV11-2 with TRBJ2-7; the match to TRBD2 covers 12 bases. Germline V gene data show CDR1 as SGHAT and CDR2 as FQNNGV. CDR3 length: 18 amino acids. After removal of 0 bases from V and 3 bases from J, the junction contained 9 bases not matched to a gene. The CDR3 nucleotides are TGTGCCAGCAGCTTAGAGGCAGGCCTAGCGGGAGGGGACTACGAGCAGTACTTC. It translates to CASSLEAGLAGGDYEQYF.

The chain carries TRBV7-2 and TRBJ1-5, with a weak D call TRBD1 (5 bases). V gave up 5 bases and J gave up 5 bases, with 10 bases separating them. The CDR3 consists of 13 residues. CDR1 SGHTA and CDR2 FQGNSA come from the germline V gene. In nucleotides, the CDR3 is TGTGCCAGCAGCATAAGGGGCGATCAGCCCCAGCATTTT. As protein: CASSIRGDQPQHF.

This clone was recorded only once. The J gene is TRBJ1-2, the V gene TRBV10-1; D might be TRBD1 (5 bases). V lost 4 bases to trimming and J lost 8 bases, with 17 bases between them. The CDR3 has 14 amino acids. Per germline, CDR1 WNHNN and CDR2 SYGVQD (reference sequence). The CDR3 region is CASSVLPEGRGYTF. For the CDR3, the DNA is TGCGCCAGCAGTGTTTTACCGGAGGGACGGGGCTACACCTTC.

J is TRBJ1-2 and V is TRBV7-2, with D hard to call. The CDR3 length is 11 residues. V lost 5 bases to trimming and J lost 10 bases, with 11 bases between them. Germline CDR1 SGHTA, CDR2 FQGNSA. CDR3 DNA: TGTGCCAGCAGCCCCGAATCGGTCTACACCTTC. Protein: CASSPESVYTF.

V gene TRBV2 combines with J gene TRBJ1-5; 8 positions agree with TRBD1. CDR3 length: 13 residues. Germline V lookup: CDR1 SNHLY, CDR2 FYNNEI. V lost 6 bases to trimming and J lost 2 bases; unmatched junction nucleotides: 0. CDR3 coding DNA: TGTGCCAGCAGGGGACAGGGCAATCAGCCCCAGCATTTT. Protein: CASRGQGNQPQHF.

This clone showed up just once. V gene TRBV19 combines with J gene TRBJ1-1, with 8 bases that match TRBD1. The CDR3 runs to 15 residues. Trimming at V came to 4 bases and at J to 4 bases, leaving 8 bases not matched to a gene. Germline V gene lookup returns CDR1 LNHDA and CDR2 SQIVND (reference sequence). CDR3 sequence (DNA): TGTGCCAGTAGTAAGGGACAGGAAATGGGCACTGAAGCTTTCTTT. Translating gives CASSKGQEMGTEAFF. The whole variable domain, remainder taken from reference TRBV19 and TRBJ1-1, is DGGITQSPKYLFRKEGQNVTLSCEQNLNHDAMYWYRQDPGQGLRLIYYSQIVNDFQKGDIAEGYSVSREKKESFPLTVTSAQKNPTAFYLCASSKGQEMGTEAFFGQGTRLTVV.

The J gene is TRBJ1-6, the V gene TRBV2; D gene ambiguous. V lost 6 bases, J lost 6 bases, and 12 bases lay in between. Germline values: CDR1 SNHLY, CDR2 FYNNEI. This CDR3 region has 14 residues. The CDR3 spells CASRLKSGNSPLHF. Written as DNA, the CDR3 is TGTGCCAGCAGATTAAAATCCGGTAATTCACCCCTCCACTTT.

The chain combines TRBV12-3 or TRBV12-4 with TRBJ1-5, with D maybe TRBD1 (5 bases). The CDR3 is 13 amino acids. V lost 7 bases to trimming and J lost 4 bases, with 11 bases between them. The CDR3 sequence is CASNFRGNQPQHF. The CDR3 DNA follows: TGTGCCAGCAACTTTCGGGGGAATCAGCCCCAGCATTTT.

The chain recombines TRBV2 with TRBJ1-5; tentatively, D is TRBD1 (6 bases). V gave up 8 bases and J gave up 5 bases, with 19 bases separating them. Germline lookup yields CDR1 SNHLY and CDR2 FYNNEI. The CDR3 is 15 amino acids. The CDR3 loop is CASQQIRDTDQPQHF. In nucleotides, the CDR3 is TGTGCCAGCCAACAAATCCGGGACACCGATCAGCCCCAGCATTTT.

CDR3: CASSVEVAGGLGEQYF. The DNA for the CDR3 is TGTGCCAGCAGCGTAGAGGTAGCGGGAGGCCTCGGCGAGCAGTACTTC. The rearrangement links TRBV9 to TRBJ2-7; 10 bases agree with TRBD2. The trim removed 0 bases at V and 6 bases at J, leaving 9 bases unmatched. The CDR3 runs to 16 residues. Germline V lookup: CDR1 SGDLS, CDR2 YYNGEE.

This clone occurred a few times. The chain is built from TRBV2 and TRBJ1-2; TRBD1 matches at 8 bases. The CDR3 runs 15 residues. V lost 0 bases, J lost 1 base, and 1 base stayed unmatched. The germline gives CDR1 SNHLY, CDR2 FYNNEI. The CDR3 is CASSEAGQVNYGYTF. CDR3 sequence (DNA): TGTGCCAGCAGTGAAGCGGGACAGGTTAACTATGGCTACACCTTC. Combining the CDR3 with reference TRBV2 and TRBJ1-2 gives the whole variable domain EPEVTQTPSHQVTQMGQEVILRCVPISNHLYFYWYRQILGQKVEFLVSFYNNEISEKSEIFDDQFSVERPDGSNFTLKIRSTKLEDSAMYFCASSEAGQVNYGYTFGSGTRLTVV.

Turning to this clone: The sample holds other DNA sequences that translate to the same CDR3. The chain uses TRBV10-3 and TRBJ1-1; no clear D gene. Deletions cut 2 bases from V and 1 base from J, with 8 bases between. From germline, CDR1 is ENHRY and CDR2 SYGVKD. The CDR3 length is 14 residues. CDR3 bases: TGTGCCATCAGTGAGCGGCGGGGGAACACTGAAGCTTTCTTT. It encodes CAISERRGNTEAFF.

The chain combines TRBV7-2 with TRBJ1-1, with 7 nucleotides matching TRBD1. The CDR3 is 12 amino acids. The trim removed 4 bases at V and 8 bases at J, leaving 4 bases unmatched. Germline CDR1 SGHTA, CDR2 FQGNSA. CDR3 in amino acids: CASSSETGEAFF. The CDR3 bases are TGTGCCAGCAGCTCGGAGACAGGGGAAGCTTTCTTT.

This clone was recorded a few times. V usage is TRBV27 and J usage is TRBJ2-1, with 7 bases identical to TRBD2. The V gene's germline CDR1 is MNHEY and CDR2 SMNVEV (reference sequence). This CDR3 spans 16 amino acids. With 6 bases clipped from V and 8 bases from J, the junction kept 16 bases outside the gene matches. In DNA form, the CDR3 reads TGTGCCAGCAGAAAAACCGGGACTACGCTTATGTATGAGCAGTTCTTC. Translation gives CASRKTGTTLMYEQFF.

V usage is TRBV7-9 and J usage is TRBJ1-1, with TRBD1 as a possible D gene (5 bases). Germline-derived CDR1 and CDR2 are SEHNR and FQNEAQ (reference sequence). This CDR3 has 13 residues. CDR3 in amino acids: CVTSNPQGTEAFF. CDR3 DNA: TGTGTCACCAGCAACCCTCAGGGTACTGAAGCTTTCTTT.

J is TRBJ2-3 and V is TRBV5-1; TRBD1 matches at 9 bases. V was clipped by 4 bases and J by 4 bases; unmatched bases: 7. Germline CDR1 and CDR2: SGHRS and YFSETQ. The CDR3 is 15 amino acids. The CDR3 region is CASSGGTGRADTQYF. The CDR3 DNA is TGCGCCAGCAGCGGGGGGACAGGGAGAGCAGATACGCAGTATTTT.

The J gene is TRBJ2-7, the V gene TRBV6-1, with D tentatively TRBD2 (5 bases). V lost 1 base, J lost 5 bases, and 9 bases lay in between. Germline CDR1 reads MNHNS; CDR2 reads SASEGT. This CDR3 contains 13 residues. Here the CDR3 reads CASSEGGLNEQYV. CDR3 nucleotides: TGTGCCAGCAGTGAAGGAGGGTTGAACGAGCAGTACGTC.

The J gene is TRBJ2-7, the V gene TRBV13; possibly TRBD2 for D (7 bases). The germline V gene has CDR1 PRHDT and CDR2 FYEKMQ (reference sequence). Trimming removed 5 bases from V and 1 base from J, with 18 bases in between. The CDR3 totals 16 residues. The CDR3: CASSEGGIGESYEQYV. The CDR3 DNA reads as TGTGCCAGCAGCGAGGGGGGGATAGGGGAGTCCTACGAGCAGTACGTC.

The CDR3 spells CASSVNGETQYF. CDR3 coding DNA: TGCGCCAGCAGCGTAAACGGAGAGACCCAGTACTTC. V and J are TRBV5-1 and TRBJ2-5; D call uncertain. This CDR3 contains 12 residues. Trimming took 4 bases from V and 4 from J, leaving 8 bases between them. Germline values: CDR1 SGHRS, CDR2 YFSETQ. The variable domain in full, completed from reference TRBV5-1 and TRBJ2-5, reads KAGVTQTPRYLIKTRGQQVTLSCSPISGHRSVSWYQQTPGQGLQFLFEYFSETQRNKGNFPGRFSGRQFSNSRSEMNVSTLELGDSALYLCASSVNGETQYFGPGTRLLVL.

This rearrangement joins TRBV4-2 to TRBJ2-1, with TRBD2 identical over 10 bases. This CDR3 is 16 amino acids long. Germline CDR1 reads LGHNA; CDR2 reads YNFKEQ. V dropped 5 bases and J dropped 4; count of bases not matched to a gene: 8. The CDR3 nucleotides read TGTGCCAGCAGCAGCGCGGGGACTAGCGCATACAATGAGCAGTTCTTC. This translates into CASSSAGTSAYNEQFF.

The chain couples TRBV10-3 to TRBJ1-6; the D gene is possibly TRBD1 (5 bases). The CDR3 runs 17 residues. With 2 bases removed from V and 7 bases from J, the gap between germline ends came to 18 bases. The germline V gene has CDR1 ENHRY and CDR2 SYGVKD. For the CDR3, the DNA is TGTGCCATCAGTGAGCCCCCAGTAGGGGATTTCAATTCACCCCTCCACTTT. Its translation: CAISEPPVGDFNSPLHF.